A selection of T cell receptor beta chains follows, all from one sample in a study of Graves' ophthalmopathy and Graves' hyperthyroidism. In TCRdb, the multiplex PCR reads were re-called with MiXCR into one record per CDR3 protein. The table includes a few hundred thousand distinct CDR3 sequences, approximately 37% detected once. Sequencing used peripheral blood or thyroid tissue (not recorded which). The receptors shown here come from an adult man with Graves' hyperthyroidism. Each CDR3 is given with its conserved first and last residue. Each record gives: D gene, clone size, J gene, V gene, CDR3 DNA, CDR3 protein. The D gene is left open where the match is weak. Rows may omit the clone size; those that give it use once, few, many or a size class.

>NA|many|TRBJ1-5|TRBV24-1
TGTGCCACCAGTGATTCTCGACAGGCCGGGAATCAGCCCCAGCATTTT
CATSDSRQAGNQPQHF
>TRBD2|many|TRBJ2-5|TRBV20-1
TGCAGTGCTAGACGACTAGCGGGATACCAAGAGACCCAGTACTTC
CSARRLAGYQETQYF
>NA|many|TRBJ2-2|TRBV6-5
TGTGCCAGCAGTTACTCGAACCCGTACACCGGGGAGCTGTTTTTT
CASSYSNPYTGELFF
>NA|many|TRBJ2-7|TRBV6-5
TGTGCCAGCATGGGGCCATACGAGCAGTACTTC
CASMGPYEQYF
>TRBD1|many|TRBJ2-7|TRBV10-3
TGTGCCATCAGTGACTCCGGGACAGGGGACTACGAGCAGTACTTC
CAISDSGTGDYEQYF
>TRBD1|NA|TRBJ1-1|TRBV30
TGTACCTGGAACCGGGACAGCACTGAAGCTTTCTTT
CTWNRDSTEAFF
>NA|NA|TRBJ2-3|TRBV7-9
TGTGCCAGCAGACACGAACCGGGACGGGACACAGATACGCAGTATTTT
CASRHEPGRDTDTQYF
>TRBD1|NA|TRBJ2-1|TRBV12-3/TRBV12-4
TGTGCCATCAACCCGGGACAGAGATCCTACAATGAGCAGTTCTTC
CAINPGQRSYNEQFF
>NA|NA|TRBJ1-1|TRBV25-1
TGTGCCAGCAGTGAATGGGGGGGCTCTGAAGCTTTCTTT
CASSEWGGSEAFF
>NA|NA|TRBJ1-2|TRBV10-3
TGTGCCAGCAGTGACCGGGCCGCACTGATTACTAACTATGGCTACACCTTC
CASSDRAALITNYGYTF
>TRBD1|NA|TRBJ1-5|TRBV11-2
TGTGCCGGCAGCTCCGGGACAGGGGGCTTTGAGCCCCAGCATTTT
CAGSSGTGGFEPQHF
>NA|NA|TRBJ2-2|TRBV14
TGTGCCAGCAGCCAAGCCGAAGACAGCCAAGGGAACACAGGGGAGCTGTTTTTT
CASSQAEDSQGNTGELFF
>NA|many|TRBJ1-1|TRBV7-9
TGTGCCAGCAGCTGGGAGCCTGAAGCTTTCTTT
CASSWEPEAFF
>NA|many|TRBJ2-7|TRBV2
TGTGCCAGCAGTGAATTTCAACAGGCCTACGAGCAGTACTTC
CASSEFQQAYEQYF
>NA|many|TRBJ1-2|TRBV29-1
TGCAGCGTTGAAGGGGGTAGGGGATATGGCTACACCTTC
CSVEGGRGYGYTF
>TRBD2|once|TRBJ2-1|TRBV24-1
TGTGCCACCACCTCCGGGACTAGCGGGATGAATGAGCAGTTCTTC
CATTSGTSGMNEQFF
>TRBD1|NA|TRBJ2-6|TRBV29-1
TGCAGCGTGGGACGGACAGGGGGCACTGAAGCTTTC
CSVGRTGGTEAF
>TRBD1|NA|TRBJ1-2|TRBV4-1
TGCGCCAGCAGCCAAGATCTAGCGGCAGGGGGCGGGCTCAGCTATGGCTACACCTTC
CASSQDLAAGGGLSYGYTF
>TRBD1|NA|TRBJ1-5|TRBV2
TGTGCCGGCTGGACAGGGGTTATAGATCGTCCCCAGCGTTTT
CAGWTGVIDRPQRF
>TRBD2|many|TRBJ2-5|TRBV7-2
TGTGCCAGCAGCTTAAACCCAAGCGGGGAAGAGACCCAGTACTTC
CASSLNPSGEETQYF
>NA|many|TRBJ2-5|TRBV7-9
TGTGCCAGCACCCACCCGGGGAACCAAGAGACCCAGTACTTC
CASTHPGNQETQYF
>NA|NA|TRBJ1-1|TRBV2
TGTGCCAGCAGTGAAGCATCGGGGATGAACACTGAAGCTTTCTTT
CASSEASGMNTEAFF
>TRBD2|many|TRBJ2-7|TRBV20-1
TGCAGTGCCAGGACTAGCGGGGGGTCGAGATACGAGCAGTACTTC
CSARTSGGSRYEQYF